The next 11 T cell receptor beta chains were all read from a single sample in a study of T cells after somatic rescue of genetic block. This table comes from immunoSEQ multiplex PCR, and its TCRdb copy is limited to in-frame clones, with some not included. This table has 88,000 or so clones, about nine tenths appearing once. Sequences were obtained from peripheral blood mononuclear cells (PBMCs). The receptors were gathered from a woman aged 18-29 years.

This clone was found once. The V call is TRBV4-3, the J call TRBJ2-3; D might be TRBD2 (6 bases). Trimming shortened V by 0 bases and J by 2 bases, and 15 bases separated the two germline ends. Germline assignment: CDR1 LGHNA and CDR2 YSLEER. This CDR3 has 17 amino acids. As DNA, the CDR3 is TGCGCCAGCAGCCAAGAAGGGAGGCGCGGGATCACAGATACGCAGTATTTT. Encoded protein: CASSQEGRRGITDTQYF.

The CDR3, as DNA: TGTGCCAGCAGTGAATTGGCCCCTAGCGGGTGGACAGGGGAGCAGTACTTC. This sequence encodes CASSELAPSGWTGEQYF. The rearrangement links TRBV25-1 to TRBJ2-7; D may match TRBD1 or TRBD2 (8 bases each). The germline V and J ends were trimmed by 1 base and 7 bases, with 23 bases remaining between them. Germline values: CDR1 MGHDK, CDR2 SYGVNS. This CDR3 region has 17 residues.

The V gene is TRBV29-1, the J gene TRBJ2-1; the D is unclear. Germline V lookup: CDR1 SQVTM, CDR2 ANQGSEA. Trimming cost V 6 bases and J 5 bases, with 5 bases left between them. The CDR3 is 10 amino acids. CDR3: CSVWDNEQFF. The CDR3 DNA is TGCAGCGTCTGGGACAATGAGCAGTTCTTC.

The chain recombines TRBV29-1 with TRBJ2-1, with D unresolved. The V gene's germline CDR1 is SQVTM and CDR2 ANQGSEA. Trimming pared 6 bases from V and 6 bases from J, leaving 18 bases between. The CDR3 covers 14 residues. The chain's CDR3 is CSVQVAGASNEQFF. The CDR3 DNA sequence: TGCAGCGTCCAAGTAGCAGGCGCATCCAATGAGCAGTTCTTC.

The CDR3 reads CASSLGVTGGLGYTF. DNA of the CDR3: TGTGCCAGCAGCTTAGGTGTCACAGGGGGCCTTGGCTACACCTTC. The rearrangement joins TRBV11-3 to TRBJ1-2; 9 bases agree with TRBD1. The length of the CDR3 is 15 residues. CDR1 is SGHNT and CDR2 is YENEEA in the germline V gene. J was trimmed by 7 bases and V by 1 base; bases with no gene match: 7. The whole variable domain, filled in from reference TRBV11-3 and TRBJ1-2, reads EAGVVQSPRYKIIEKKQPVAFWCNPISGHNTLYWYLQNLGQGPELLIRYENEEAVDDSQLPKDRFSAERLKGVDSTLKIQPAELGDSAVYLCASSLGVTGGLGYTFGSGTRLTVV.

The CDR3 protein is CASSFNRDRPSSGANVLTF. The CDR3 region has the DNA TGTGCCAGCAGTTTCAACCGGGACAGACCTAGCTCTGGGGCCAACGTCCTGACTTTC. This chain uses TRBV28 with TRBJ2-6; 7 bases are shared with TRBD1. V shed 3 bases and J 0 bases; nucleotides not matched to a gene: 11. The germline V gene encodes CDR1 MDHEN and CDR2 SYDVKM. The CDR3 has 19 residues.

The genes are TRBV4-1 and TRBJ1-5; a possible D gene is TRBD1 (5 bases). Germline CDR1 MGHRA, CDR2 YSYEKL. The CDR3 covers 17 residues. The V gene lost 3 bases and the J gene lost 0 bases, with 15 bases spanning the gap. The CDR3 reads CASSQGTDGYSNQPQHF. The DNA of the CDR3 is TGCGCCAGCAGCCAGGGGACCGACGGCTATAGCAATCAGCCCCAGCATTTT.

The rearrangement links TRBV14 to TRBJ1-6, with TRBD1 identical over 7 bases. Germline values: CDR1 SGHDN, CDR2 FVKESK. J was trimmed by 8 bases and V by 7 bases; bases with no gene match: 5. CDR3 length equals 13 residues. CDR3: CASKDRWDSPLHF. In nucleotides, the CDR3 is TGTGCCAGCAAGGACAGGTGGGATTCACCCCTCCACTTT.

The J gene is TRBJ2-3, the V gene TRBV19; either TRBD1 or TRBD2 may supply D (5 bases each). The CDR3 spans 16 residues. CDR1 is LNHDA and CDR2 is SQIVND in the germline V gene (reference sequence). The V end was cut by 3 bases, the J end by 7 bases, with 20 bases between. CDR3: CASSIRQGQGPNTQYF. The CDR3 nucleotides are TGTGCCAGTAGTATCCGTCAGGGCCAGGGACCAAATACGCAGTATTTT.

CDR3 in amino acids: CASSSPGGGSNEQYF. The CDR3 DNA sequence: TGTGCCAGCAGCTCGCCCGGGGGCGGATCCAACGAGCAGTACTTC. The chain employs TRBV5-4 and TRBJ2-7; D could derive from TRBD1 or TRBD2 (6 bases each). Trimming pared 3 bases from V and 5 bases from J, leaving 18 bases between. The CDR3 has 15 residues. Germline CDR1 and CDR2: SGHNT and YYREEE (reference sequence).

This chain connects TRBV28 to TRBJ1-5; no clear D gene. The CDR3 is 15 amino acids. V lost 6 bases and J 4 bases, leaving 16 bases between the germline ends. The V gene's germline CDR1 is MDHEN and CDR2 SYDVKM. CDR3 nucleotides: TGTGCCAGCAGGACGCTTGACTCGTGGAATCAGCCCCAGCATTTT. Its translation is CASRTLDSWNQPQHF.